Listed below are T cell receptor beta chains from one sample, sequenced in a study of blood T cells in healthy people across ages. TCRdb re-called the 5' RACE reads through MiXCR, storing one row per CDR3 protein. The table includes 550,000 to 800,000 distinct CDR3 sequences, about a third detected once. Sequences were obtained from blood. The receptors were gathered from a woman of 80 years or more in good health. Both conserved end residues are part of each CDR3. The D gene is left open where the match is weak. Rows may omit the clone size; those that give it use once, few, many or a size class.

J	V	size	D	DNA	CDR3
TRBJ1-5	TRBV10-3	many	TRBD1	TGTGCCATCAGTGTCGGGACAGGCGGTATCCAGCCCCAGCATTTT	CAISVGTGGIQPQHF
TRBJ1-3	TRBV10-3	-	-	TGTTCGACCTGGAGGGGGGAAGGAAACACCATATATTTT	CSTWRGEGNTIYF
TRBJ2-7	TRBV20-1	many	TRBD2	TGCAGTGCTTTTACTAGCGCCGGCTACGAGCAGTACTTC	CSAFTSAGYEQYF
TRBJ2-3	TRBV12-3/TRBV12-4	few	TRBD1	TGTGCCAGCAGTTTGCAGGGGGCAAGGACAGATGTGCAGTATTTT	CASSLQGARTDVQYF
TRBJ2-7	TRBV7-2	many	-	TGTGCCAGCAGCCCCGGGGGAGAGTCGGCGGCGCAGTACTTC	CASSPGGESAAQYF
TRBJ1-5	TRBV6-4	-	TRBD1	TGTGCCAGCAGTGAATCAGGGGGCAAGCCCCAGCATTTT	CASSESGGKPQHF
TRBJ1-1	TRBV6-2/TRBV6-3	many	TRBD1	TGTGCCAGCAGGGGGACAGGGACGAACACTGAAGCTTTCTTT	CASRGTGTNTEAFF
TRBJ1-5	TRBV29-1	-	-	TGCAGCGTTGAAGTGAACAGCAATCAGCCCCAGCATTTT	CSVEVNSNQPQHF
TRBJ2-3	TRBV25-1	-	TRBD2	TGTGCCAGCAGTGAGACTAGCGGGAAGGTTAAAGATACGCAGTATTTT	CASSETSGKVKDTQYF
TRBJ2-7	TRBV12-3/TRBV12-4	many	-	TGTGCCAGCAGTTTACATGGCAGGGTAGGCTACGAGCAGTACTTC	CASSLHGRVGYEQYF
TRBJ1-1	TRBV12-3/TRBV12-4	-	-	TGTGCCAGCAGCATGGTAGGCAGGGCGAACACTGAAGCTTTCTTT	CASSMVGRANTEAFF
TRBJ2-1	TRBV28	many	TRBD2	TGTGCCAGCAGTCGGCTCTCGGGGGGGGGATACAATGAGCAGTTCTTC	CASSRLSGGGYNEQFF
TRBJ1-5	TRBV28	-	TRBD1	TGTGCCAGCAGTCCAACCCCACAGGGGAGGAAGCCCCAGCATTTT	CASSPTPQGRKPQHF
TRBJ2-1	TRBV20-1	-	-	TGCAGTGCTGCCCGACAGGGAGGAATCGATGAGCAGTTCTTC	CSAARQGGIDEQFF
TRBJ2-3	TRBV12-5	many	TRBD1	TGTGCTAGTGGAAAAAATCCCGGGACAGTGAGCACAGATACGCAGTATTTT	CASGKNPGTVSTDTQYF
TRBJ2-1	TRBV5-1	many	TRBD2	TGCGCCAGCAGCGCGGGACTAGCGGGGGGGCTATCGCATGAGCAGTTCTTC	CASSAGLAGGLSHEQFF
TRBJ1-2	TRBV19	few	-	TGTGCCAGTAGTATGGAGACAGGAACCCGCTACACCTTC	CASSMETGTRYTF
TRBJ2-3	TRBV20-1	many	TRBD2	TGCAGTGCTAGACGGAGGCTAGCGGGGGGGCCGTCTGTTCAAGATACGCAGTATTTT	CSARRRLAGGPSVQDTQYF
TRBJ1-5	TRBV20-1	once	TRBD1	TGCAGTGCCTCCGACAGGGTCAATCAGCCCCAGCATTTT	CSASDRVNQPQHF
TRBJ2-1	TRBV3-1	many	TRBD2	TGTGCCAGCAGCCAAGATAAAGCGGGGGGGCCCTTGTGCAATGAGCAGTTCTTC	CASSQDKAGGPLCNEQFF
TRBJ2-7	TRBV12-3/TRBV12-4	many	TRBD1	TGTGCCAGCAGCCGACAGGGGGGTCTCTCCTACGAGCAGTACTTC	CASSRQGGLSYEQYF
TRBJ2-1	TRBV19	once	-	TGTGCCAGTACCGCGTTGGGGGGAAGCTCCTACAATGAGCAGTTCTTC	CASTALGGSSYNEQFF
TRBJ1-5	TRBV4-1	few	-	TGCGCCAGCAGCCAAGAAGGGGCCAGTAGCAATCAGTCCCAGCATTTT	CASSQEGASSNQSQHF
TRBJ2-3	TRBV4-3	many	TRBD2	TGCGCCAGCAGCCAAGATCCAGCGGGGGGCCCAGCAGATACGCAGTATTTT	CASSQDPAGGPADTQYF
TRBJ2-3	TRBV20-1	many	-	TGCAGTGCCATCGGGACTCAGAGGACGCAGTATTTT	CSAIGTQRTQYF
TRBJ2-1	TRBV14	many	-	TGTGCCAGCAGCCTGGGAGGGACAGCGCAGTTCTTC	CASSLGGTAQFF
TRBJ1-2	TRBV28	many	TRBD1	TGTGCCAGCAGTACTATCAGGGGGAACTATGGCTACACCTTC	CASSTIRGNYGYTF
TRBJ2-3	TRBV7-2	many	-	TGTGCCAGCAGCTTACTCGCCGCCCTTCGAGATACGCAGTATTTT	CASSLLAALRDTQYF
TRBJ2-4	TRBV6-1	many	-	TGTGCCAGCAGCCTAGACCGGGACTTCTTCATTCAGTACTTC	CASSLDRDFFIQYF
TRBJ1-4	TRBV5-1	few	-	TGCGCCAGCAGCAGGACATCAGCTAATGAAAAACTGTTTTTT	CASSRTSANEKLFF
TRBJ2-1	TRBV5-1	few	TRBD1	TGCGCCAGCAGCAACAAGTGGACAGGGGAATCTGATGAGCAGTTCTTC	CASSNKWTGESDEQFF